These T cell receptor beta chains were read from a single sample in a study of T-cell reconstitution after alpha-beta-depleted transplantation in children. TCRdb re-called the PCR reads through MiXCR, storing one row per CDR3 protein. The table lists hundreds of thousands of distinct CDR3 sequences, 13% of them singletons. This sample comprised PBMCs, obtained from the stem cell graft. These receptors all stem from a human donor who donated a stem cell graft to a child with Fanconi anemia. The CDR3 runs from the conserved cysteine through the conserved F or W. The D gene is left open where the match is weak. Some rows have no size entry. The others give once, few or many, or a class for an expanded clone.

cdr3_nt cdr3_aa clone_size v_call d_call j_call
TGTGCCAGCAGCTGGGTGCAGGGCACCAATGAGCAGTTCTTC CASSWVQGTNEQFF few TRBV7-9 - TRBJ2-1
TGCAGTGCTAGAGATCAAGCGGGGGGCCGGGTCTTC CSARDQAGGRVF - TRBV20-1 TRBD2 TRBJ2-5
TGTGCCAGCAGCTTAGGTACAGTCGATGAGCAGTTCTTC CASSLGTVDEQFF few TRBV7-9 - TRBJ2-1
TGTGCCAGCAGCTCAGAGGGCCGGAGGGGCAATGAGCAGTTCTTC CASSSEGRRGNEQFF few TRBV7-8 - TRBJ2-1
TGTGCCAGCACAAAGGCGATCAACACTGAAGCTTTCTTT CASTKAINTEAFF few TRBV6-1 - TRBJ1-1
TGTGCCAGCAGCCTTTCTAGCGTGCGGGAGCAGTACTTC CASSLSSVREQYF few TRBV4-2 - TRBJ2-7
TGCAGCGTTGCAGGGGAGGGGTCAGATACGCAGTATTTT CSVAGEGSDTQYF few TRBV29-1 - TRBJ2-3
TGTGCCAGTAGGGCTACAGGGGGCGATGGCTACACCTTC CASRATGGDGYTF - TRBV19 TRBD1 TRBJ1-2
TGTGCCAGCAGTTACAGGGGGCCGGGGGGAAATGAAGCTTTCTTT CASSYRGPGGNEAFF - TRBV6-5 TRBD1 TRBJ1-1
TGTGCCAGCAGCTGGGACAGCGATAGCATTCAGTACTTC CASSWDSDSIQYF few TRBV5-6 TRBD1 TRBJ2-4
TGCAGCGCCCGGAGTCAGGGTAAAATTGATTATGGCTACACCTTC CSARSQGKIDYGYTF many TRBV29-1 - TRBJ1-2
TGTGCCAGCTCACCATTCGGGGGGCTTATGTACAATGAGCAGTTCTTC CASSPFGGLMYNEQFF few TRBV18 - TRBJ2-1
TGCGCCAGCAGTTTGGAAGGGTCATACACTGAAGCTTTCTTT CASSLEGSYTEAFF many TRBV5-1 - TRBJ1-1
TGTGCCGGGTGGTCTATCGCGGATGGCTACACCTTC CAGWSIADGYTF - TRBV6-5 - TRBJ1-2
TGCGCCAGCAGCTCAGACAGGGGATTGGATGGCTACACCTTC CASSSDRGLDGYTF many TRBV4-3 TRBD1 TRBJ1-2
TGCAGTGCCCGAGGGACAGCGGGGGAAAAACTGTTTTTT CSARGTAGEKLFF many TRBV20-1 TRBD1 TRBJ1-4
TGTGCCAGCAGCTCCGGTAGGGTTGGTACGACCCAGTACTTC CASSSGRVGTTQYF few TRBV7-9 - TRBJ2-5